The 24 T cell receptor beta chains in this list originate from one sample, sequenced in a study of T cell clonality in common variable immunodeficiency. Here immunoSEQ multiplex PCR was the method, and the copy in TCRdb shows in-frame clones only, minus some. The sample shows approximately 44,000 clones, none of them appearing just once. Sequencing was done on a sample of peripheral blood mononuclear cells. The receptors were sampled from a person between 18 and 75 years old in good health.

This clone was seen repeatedly, ten times or more. The read halts 3 residues ahead of the CDR3 end, with the missing end drawn from the germline J gene. The chain carries TRBV5-1 and TRBJ2-7; 14 bases map to TRBD2. This CDR3 contains 19 residues. Germline V gene data show CDR1 as SGHRS and CDR2 as YFSETQ. The J segment lost 4 bases and the V segment lost 2 bases, leaving 14 bases of the junction unmatched. The CDR3 loop is CASSFFTTSGGAEGYEQYF. Incomplete CDR3 DNA: TGCGCCAGCAGCTTTTTTACGACTAGCGGGGGGGCCGAGGGGTACGAG.

This clone was picked up many times. The observed sequence ends 3 residues before the CDR3 terminus, with the missing tail filled in from the germline J gene. The gene calls are TRBV5-6 and TRBJ1-4; 8 nucleotides agree with TRBD1. Trimming at V came to 3 bases and at J to 5 bases, leaving 6 bases not matched to a gene. The germline CDR1 and CDR2 sequences are SGHDT and YYEEEE. The CDR3 is 15 residues long. CDR3: CASSWTGNVNEKLFF. The covered CDR3 bases are TGTGCCAGCAGCTGGACAGGGAATGTGAATGAAAAA.

The table lists this clone with many counts. The read halts 3 residues ahead of the CDR3 end, with the missing end drawn from the germline J gene. This chain joins TRBV6-2 or TRBV6-3 and TRBJ1-5; 10 nucleotides match TRBD1. The germline gives CDR1 MNHEY, CDR2 SVGEGT. Trimming took 10 bases from V and 4 from J; bases not matched to a gene: 7. CDR3 size: 14 residues. The covered CDR3 bases are TGTGCCACCGACGGGACAGGGGAGAATCAGCCC. Its protein is CATDGTGENQP. The entire CDR3 sequence reads CATDGTGENQPQHF.

This clone was seen repeatedly, ten times or more. From the germline J gene comes the end of the CDR3, since the read stops 3 residues before it. The rearrangement joins TRBV27 to TRBJ1-4; 7 nucleotides match TRBD1. In germline, CDR1 is MNHEY, CDR2 SMNVEV (reference sequence). The CDR3 covers 16 residues. J lost 8 bases, V lost 6 bases, and 15 bases had no gene match. The CDR3: CASRPRGAIGVEKLFF. The CDR3 bases that were read are TGTGCCAGCAGACCCAGGGGGGCGATCGGTGTGGAAAAA. The whole variable domain, remainder taken from reference TRBV27 and TRBJ1-4, is EAQVTQNPRYLITVTGKKLTVTCSQNMNHEYMSWYRQDPGLGLRQIYYSMNVEVTDKGDVPEGYKVSRKEKRNFPLILESPSPNQTSLYFCASRPRGAIGVEKLFFGSGTQLSVL.

This clone was observed at least ten times. The read falls 3 residues short of the CDR3 end, and the missing part is taken from the germline J gene. The V gene is TRBV10-1, the J gene TRBJ2-6, with D maybe TRBD2 (6 bases). V lost 3 bases and J 0 bases, leaving 6 bases between the germline ends. CDR1 is WNHNN and CDR2 is SYGVQD in the germline V gene (reference sequence). CDR3 length equals 15 residues. CDR3 sequence: CASSDGGSGANVLTF. Partial CDR3 DNA: TGCGCCAGCAGTGACGGGGGCTCTGGGGCCAACGTC.

There are many counts of this clone. The CDR3 extends 3 residues past the end of the read, so its final part is completed from the germline J gene. The chain has TRBV7-2 and TRBJ1-1; TRBD1 aligns across 8 bases. CDR3 size: 13 residues. Looked up from germline, CDR1 is SGHTA and CDR2 is FQGNSA. The trim removed 5 bases at V and 3 bases at J, leaving 2 bases unmatched. The sequenced CDR3 bases are TGTGCCAGCAGCACACAGGGGGACACTGAA. It codes for CASSTQGDTE. The CDR3 in full is CASSTQGDTEAFF.

This clone was seen ten or more times. CDR3 region: CASSLDGHRGSEAFF. The DNA read from the CDR3 is TGTGCCAGCAGCTTAGATGGGCACAGGGGGTCTGAA. The chain couples TRBV7-9 to TRBJ1-1; 8 bases agree with TRBD1. The read gets to within 3 residues of the CDR3 end, and the germline J gene fills in the rest. The CDR3 contains 15 residues. Unmatched junction bases numbered 7, after V lost 1 base and J lost 6 bases. The germline V gene encodes CDR1 SEHNR and CDR2 FQNEAQ (reference sequence). Full variable domain (missing parts from reference TRBV7-9 and TRBJ1-1): DTGVSQNPRHKITKRGQNVTFRCDPISEHNRLYWYRQTLGQGPEFLTYFQNEAQLEKSRLLSDRFSAERPKGSFSTLEIQRTEQGDSAMYLCASSLDGHRGSEAFFGQGTRLTVV.

This clone was observed many times. The read ends 3 residues before the CDR3 terminus; that terminus is restored from the germline J gene. The rearrangement joins TRBV11-2 to TRBJ1-2, with a possible D match to TRBD1 (5 bases). V was cut by 8 bases and J by 7 bases, with 23 bases left in between. The CDR3 is made up of 15 amino acids. The germline CDR1 and CDR2 sequences are SGHAT and FQNNGV. The CDR3 DNA, read in part, is TGTGCCAGCCACCGTATGGGCAGGGCTGAGAGTGGC. This translates into CASHRMGRAESG. The full CDR3 is CASHRMGRAESGYTF.

This clone showed up many times. The CDR3 end lies 3 residues beyond the end of the read and is filled in from the germline J gene. The rearrangement uses TRBV5-4 and TRBJ1-2; D call uncertain. There are 11 residues in the CDR3. Trimming stripped 0 bases from V and 6 bases from J, with 3 bases between. Looked up from germline, CDR1 is SGHNT and CDR2 is YYREEE (reference sequence). Partial CDR3 DNA: TGTGCCAGCAGCTTGGAGGATGGC. Protein sequence: CASSLEDG. The CDR3 as a whole reads CASSLEDGYTF. Complete variable domain (other parts from reference TRBV5-4 and TRBJ1-2): ETGVTQSPTHLIKTRGQQVTLRCSSQSGHNTVSWYQQALGQGPQFIFQYYREEENGRGNFPPRFSGLQFPNYSSELNVNALELDDSALYLCASSLEDGYTFGSGTRLTVV.

This clone was seen repeatedly, ten times or more. The read falls 3 residues short of the CDR3 end, and the missing part is taken from the germline J gene. The chain employs TRBV20-1 and TRBJ1-2; TRBD1 is a possible D gene (5 bases). Trimming took off 0 bases at V and 5 bases at J, with 13 bases between the two ends. Germline loops: CDR1 DFQATT, CDR2 SNEGSKA (reference sequence). The CDR3 sequence is 14 residues long. CDR3 loop: CSARDLDSVYGYTF. The part of the CDR3 DNA that was read is TGCAGTGCTAGAGATTTAGACAGCGTATATGGC.

This clone was observed many times. From the germline J gene comes the end of the CDR3, since the read stops 3 residues before it. The chain links TRBV12-3 or TRBV12-4 to TRBJ2-3; the match to TRBD2 covers 10 bases. The CDR3 runs to 15 residues. The junction had 3 bases not matched to a gene; V was cut back by 3 bases and J by 3 bases. The CDR3 DNA, read in part, is TGTGCCAGCAGTTTCTCTAGCGGGAGTACAGATACG. Its protein is CASSFSSGSTDT. The full CDR3 reads CASSFSSGSTDTQYF.

As for this clone: With the read ending 3 residues before the CDR3 end, the germline J gene is used to fill in that end. The V gene is TRBV11-3, the J gene TRBJ1-1; no definite D call. CDR3 length: 14 amino acids. Trimming cost V 4 bases and J 7 bases, with 16 bases left between them. In germline, CDR1 is SGHNT, CDR2 YENEEA. This CDR3 reads CASSSPRRKGEAFF. Incomplete CDR3 DNA: TGTGCCAGCAGCTCCCCCCGAAGGAAGGGTGAA.

This clone was seen ten or more times. Relative to the germline gene, one junction end is altered; a read error may explain this. The read comes to an end 3 residues before the CDR3 does, leaving the germline J gene to fill in the end. This chain uses TRBV4-2 with TRBJ2-6; D gene ambiguous. The CDR3 loop spans 16 amino acids. In germline, CDR1 is LGHNA, CDR2 YNFKEQ. CDR3 bases read: TGCGCCAGCAGCCCGGCCTCGGGTGCTGGGGCCAACGTC. This codes for CASSPASGAGANV. The whole CDR3 sequence is CASSPASGAGANVLTF.

At least ten counts were recorded for this clone. The CDR3 is cut off 3 residues early in the read; its end comes from the germline J gene. V gene TRBV6-1 combines with J gene TRBJ2-3; 10 bases are shared with TRBD1. Germline V gene lookup returns CDR1 MNHNS and CDR2 SASEGT. The CDR3 is 17 residues long. J was trimmed by 4 bases and V by 0 bases; bases with no gene match: 7. The covered CDR3 bases are TGTGCCAGCAGTGAAGCCGTGGGGACAGGGGATGCAGATACG. Its translation is CASSEAVGTGDADT. The complete CDR3 protein is CASSEAVGTGDADTQYF.

This clone was seen at least ten times. The read is 3 residues too short to cover the CDR3 end, so that end is filled in from the germline J gene. V usage is TRBV5-4 and J usage is TRBJ2-5; 8 nucleotides align to TRBD2. CDR1 and CDR2 (germline): SGHNT, YYREEE (reference sequence). V dropped 4 bases and J dropped 5; count of bases not matched to a gene: 7. The CDR3 covers 14 residues. CDR3 bases read: TGTGCCAGCAGCGTACCGGGGGGGAGGGAGACC. Protein: CASSVPGGRET. The entire CDR3 protein reads CASSVPGGRETQYF.

This clone was recorded many times. The read ends 3 residues shy of where the CDR3 ends; the end is completed using the germline J gene. The chain links TRBV7-2 to TRBJ1-1; weak D call: TRBD1 (6 bases). The germline V gene has CDR1 SGHTA and CDR2 FQGNSA. This CDR3 region has 15 residues. The ends were cut back, 3 bases at V and 5 bases at J, with 16 bases in the middle. The CDR3 region is CASSLNRGGLTEAFF. The covered CDR3 bases are TGTGCCAGCAGCTTGAACCGAGGGGGTTTGACTGAA.

This clone was counted ten times or more. The chain's CDR3 is CAWSVGPGSYNEQFF. CDR3 DNA, as far as it was read: TGTGCCTGGAGTGTGGGGCCTGGGTCCTACAATGAG. The V and J genes are TRBV30 and TRBJ2-1; a possible D gene is TRBD1 (5 bases). The DNA ends 3 residues before the CDR3 does, and the rest of the CDR3 is filled in from the germline J gene. V lost 0 bases to trimming and J lost 1 base, with 10 bases between them. Looked up from germline, CDR1 is GTSNPN and CDR2 is SVGIG (reference sequence). The CDR3 spans 15 residues.

This clone was counted ten times or more. Sequencing ends 3 residues short of the CDR3 end; the germline J gene provides the rest. The chain links TRBV18 to TRBJ2-6; TRBD1 matches at 9 bases. CDR3 length equals 18 residues. The germline V gene has CDR1 KGHSH and CDR2 LQKENI. V shed 5 bases, J shed 1 base, and the junction held 9 bases outside the gene matches. The covered CDR3 bases are TGTGCCAGCTCAGTTCGGGACAGGGATATGTCTGGGGCCAACGTC. This gives the protein CASSVRDRDMSGANV. The complete CDR3 reads CASSVRDRDMSGANVLTF.

In its sample, this clone was seen many times. The sequenced fragment ends 3 residues before the CDR3 boundary, so the rest is inferred from the germline J gene. V is TRBV28 and J is TRBJ1-3, with 9 bases lining up with TRBD1. This CDR3 comprises 18 residues. Germline values: CDR1 MDHEN, CDR2 SYDVKM. V gave up 5 bases and J gave up 0 bases; unmatched junction bases: 11. CDR3 protein: CASSHYIRTGDSGNTIYF. The covered CDR3 bases are TGTGCCAGCAGTCACTACATAAGGACAGGGGACTCTGGAAACACC.

This clone was recorded at least ten times. The DNA ends 3 residues before the CDR3 does, and the rest of the CDR3 is filled in from the germline J gene. The chain uses TRBV2 and TRBJ2-5, with 8 bases matching TRBD1. The germline CDR1 and CDR2 sequences are SNHLY and FYNNEI. The CDR3 sequence is 15 residues long. Germline trimming cut 8 bases from V and 1 base from J; bases unmatched to any gene: 9. CDR3 amino acids: CASGGDRGRQETQYF. Incomplete CDR3 DNA: TGTGCCAGCGGCGGAGACAGGGGTCGCCAAGAGACC. Filled out from reference TRBV2 and TRBJ2-5, the complete variable domain reads EPEVTQTPSHQVTQMGQEVILRCVPISNHLYFYWYRQILGQKVEFLVSFYNNEISEKSEIFDDQFSVERPDGSNFTLKIRSTKLEDSAMYFCASGGDRGRQETQYFGPGTRLLVL.

This clone appeared many times. The CDR3 end lies 3 residues beyond the end of the read and is filled in from the germline J gene. V is TRBV28 and J is TRBJ1-2; D perhaps matches TRBD1 (5 bases). The V end was cut by 8 bases, the J end by 5 bases, with 18 bases between. Germline loops: CDR1 MDHEN, CDR2 SYDVKM. CDR3 length equals 14 residues. The covered CDR3 bases are TGTGCCAGCCGTCCCGTAGGAGGGGTTTATGGC. Its translation is CASRPVGGVYG. The CDR3 as a whole reads CASRPVGGVYGYTF.

This clone showed up many times. With the read ending 3 residues before the CDR3 end, the germline J gene is used to fill in that end. The chain employs TRBV20-1 and TRBJ2-5; 9 bases line up with TRBD2. The germline V gene encodes CDR1 DFQATT and CDR2 SNEGSKA (reference sequence). J was trimmed by 2 bases and V by 0 bases; bases with no gene match: 1. This CDR3 is 14 amino acids long. The CDR3 here is CSARDLAGQETQYF. The sequenced CDR3 bases are TGCAGTGCTAGAGATCTAGCGGGGCAAGAGACC.

This clone was observed many times. The read terminates 3 residues before the CDR3 end, so the remaining end is supplied by the germline J gene. The gene calls are TRBV5-1 and TRBJ1-2; TRBD1 agrees at 7 bases. The germline gives CDR1 SGHRS, CDR2 YFSETQ. The CDR3 is 13 amino acids. CDR3 loop: CASSLKGGEGYTF. The covered CDR3 bases are TGCGCCAGCAGCTTGAAAGGGGGCGAGGGC.

This clone was found many times. The CDR3 goes on 3 residues after the read ends, and that part is filled in from the germline J gene. V usage is TRBV6-1 and J usage is TRBJ1-5, with D perhaps matching TRBD1 (5 bases). V lost 2 bases to trimming and J lost 0 bases, with 8 bases between them. CDR3 length: 15 residues. Per germline, CDR1 MNHNS and CDR2 SASEGT. The CDR3 loop reads CASSEPGISNQPQHF. CDR3 DNA, as far as it was read: TGTGCCAGCAGTGAACCAGGGATTAGCAATCAGCCC.